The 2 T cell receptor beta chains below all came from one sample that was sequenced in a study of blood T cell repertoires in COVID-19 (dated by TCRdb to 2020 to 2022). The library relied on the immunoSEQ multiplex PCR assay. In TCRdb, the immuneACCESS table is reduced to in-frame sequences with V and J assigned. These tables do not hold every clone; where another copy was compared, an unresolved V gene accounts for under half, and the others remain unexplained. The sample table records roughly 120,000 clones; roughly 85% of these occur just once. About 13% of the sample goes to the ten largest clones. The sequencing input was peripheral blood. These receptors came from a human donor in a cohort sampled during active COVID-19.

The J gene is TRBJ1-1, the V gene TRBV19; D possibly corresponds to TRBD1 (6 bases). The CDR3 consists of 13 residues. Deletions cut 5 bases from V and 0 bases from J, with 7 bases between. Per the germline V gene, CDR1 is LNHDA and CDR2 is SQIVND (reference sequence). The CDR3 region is CASSGQMNTEAFF. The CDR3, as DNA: TGTGCCAGTAGTGGACAGATGAACACTGAAGCTTTCTTT.

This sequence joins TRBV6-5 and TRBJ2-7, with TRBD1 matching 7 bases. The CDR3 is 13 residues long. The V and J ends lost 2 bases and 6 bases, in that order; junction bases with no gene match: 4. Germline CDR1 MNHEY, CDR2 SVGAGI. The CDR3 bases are TGTGCCAGCAGTTACATACAGGGGAGCGAGCAGTACTTC. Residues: CASSYIQGSEQYF.